The rows below give T cell receptor beta chains drawn from one sample of a study of cytomegalovirus exposure and HLA in healthy donors. Data came from immunoSEQ multiplex PCR; TCRdb stores just in-frame clones and leaves some out. The sample has 95,000 to 150,000 clones, over 60% seen once. The sequencing sample was made of PBMCs. These receptor sequences come from a woman aged 40 to 50 in good health and CMV-seropositive. Both conserved end residues are part of each CDR3. The D gene is left open where the match is weak. The listing skips clone size in some rows; elsewhere it reads once, few, many or a size class.

size | J | V | D | CDR3 | DNA
few | TRBJ1-2 | TRBV2 | . | CASSRSSPPGYTF | TGTGCCAGCAGCCGGAGCAGTCCCCCTGGCTACACCTTC
few | TRBJ2-3 | TRBV11-3 | TRBD2 | CASSLGSDSGGADTQYF | TGTGCCAGCAGCTTAGGTTCTGATAGCGGGGGGGCGGATACGCAGTATTTT
. | TRBJ2-6 | TRBV28 | . | CASRFPGAGANVLTF | TGTGCCAGCAGGTTCCCAGGGGCTGGGGCCAACGTCCTGACTTTC
few | TRBJ2-7 | TRBV5-6 | TRBD2 | CASSPTTGLAGQEQYF | TGTGCCAGCAGCCCGACTACGGGACTAGCGGGTCAAGAGCAGTACTTC
. | TRBJ1-2 | TRBV9 | TRBD1 | CASSPWTGSYGYTF | TGTGCCAGCAGCCCCTGGACAGGGTCCTATGGCTACACCTTC
. | TRBJ2-7 | TRBV5-4 | TRBD1 | CASSWPGQGSYEQYF | TGTGCCAGCAGCTGGCCGGGACAGGGCTCCTACGAGCAGTACTTC
. | TRBJ2-1 | TRBV9 | . | CASSVELAYNEQFF | TGTGCCAGCAGCGTAGAACTAGCCTACAATGAGCAGTTCTTC
. | TRBJ2-4 | TRBV2 | TRBD2 | CASSEDGGAKNIQYF | TGTGCCAGCAGTGAAGACGGGGGGGCCAAAAACATTCAGTACTTC
few | TRBJ2-1 | TRBV5-6 | . | CASSFRVNEQFF | TGTGCCAGCAGCTTCCGAGTCAATGAGCAGTTCTTC
. | TRBJ2-3 | TRBV15 | TRBD2 | CATSTRGSTDTQYF | TGTGCCACCAGCACGCGGGGGTCAACAGATACGCAGTATTTT
. | TRBJ2-5 | TRBV25-1 | . | CASSEVRGSGETQYF | TGTGCCAGCAGTGAAGTACGGGGATCGGGAGAGACCCAGTACTTC
. | TRBJ2-7 | TRBV5-1 | . | CASSFGQGQGYEQYF | TGCGCCAGCAGCTTTGGTCAAGGGCAGGGCTACGAGCAGTACTTC
. | TRBJ2-4 | TRBV29-1 | TRBD1 | CSVEAGGRNIQYF | TGCAGCGTTGAAGCAGGGGGTAGGAACATTCAGTACTTC
. | TRBJ2-5 | TRBV7-9 | TRBD2 | CASSLGVAGMYQETQYF | TGTGCCAGCAGCTTAGGTGTAGCGGGAATGTACCAAGAGACCCAGTACTTC
few | TRBJ1-1 | TRBV15 | TRBD1 | CATSSRGPEAFF | TGTGCCACCAGCAGCAGGGGGCCTGAAGCTTTCTTT
. | TRBJ1-1 | TRBV18 | . | CASSPNAEVAEAFF | TGTGCCAGCTCACCAAACGCAGAGGTTGCTGAAGCTTTCTTT
. | TRBJ1-3 | TRBV30 | TRBD1 | CAWTPGTGDRGNTIYF | TGTGCCTGGACTCCCGGGACAGGGGATCGTGGAAACACCATATATTTT
. | TRBJ2-5 | TRBV14 | . | CASSLAVRQETQYF | TGTGCCAGCAGCCTAGCGGTGAGACAAGAGACCCAGTACTTC
. | TRBJ1-3 | TRBV28 | . | CASSFAGRNTIYF | TGTGCCAGCAGTTTTGCAGGGAGAAACACCATATATTTT
few | TRBJ1-1 | TRBV5-6 | . | CASSLAGAGDTEAFF | TGTGCCAGCAGCTTGGCAGGGGCCGGGGACACTGAAGCTTTCTTT
. | TRBJ2-3 | TRBV7-9 | . | CASSRSGSTDTQYF | TGTGCCAGCAGTCGTAGCGGTAGCACAGATACGCAGTATTTT
few | TRBJ1-1 | TRBV30 | TRBD1 | CAWSISGTGDTEAFF | TGTGCCTGGAGTATCTCGGGGACAGGGGACACTGAAGCTTTCTTT
. | TRBJ1-6 | TRBV7-9 | . | CASSLEQNYNSPLHF | TGTGCCAGCAGCTTAGAACAGAACTATAATTCACCCCTCCACTTT
. | TRBJ2-7 | TRBV6-6 | . | CASSPRELLTYEQYF | TGTGCCAGCAGTCCCCGGGAACTGTTGACCTACGAGCAGTACTTC
. | TRBJ2-3 | TRBV9 | . | CASSVGSGTDTQYF | TGTGCCAGCAGCGTAGGGTCCGGGACAGATACGCAGTATTTT
. | TRBJ2-7 | TRBV15 | . | CATSRDLGAGGYDEQYF | TGTGCCACCAGCAGAGATCTTGGGGCAGGCGGTTACGACGAGCAGTACTTC
. | TRBJ1-1 | TRBV19 | . | CASIAPRDGNTEAFF | TGTGCCAGTATAGCGCCCCGAGACGGGAACACTGAAGCTTTCTTT
few | TRBJ2-2 | TRBV7-9 | TRBD1 | CASSPGQGETGELFF | TGTGCCAGCAGCCCCGGACAGGGTGAGACCGGGGAGCTGTTTTTT
. | TRBJ2-3 | TRBV4-2 | . | CASSQALAPFRTDTQYF | TGTGCCAGCAGCCAAGCACTAGCACCTTTTCGGACAGATACGCAGTATTTT
. | TRBJ1-1 | TRBV6-1 | . | CASSQGKLAFF | TGTGCCAGCTCCCAGGGGAAGTTAGCTTTCTTT
few | TRBJ2-2 | TRBV5-6 | TRBD1 | CASSLGQGHAGELFF | TGTGCCAGCAGCTTGGGACAGGGACATGCCGGGGAGCTGTTTTTT
. | TRBJ1-1 | TRBV21-1 | . | CASSKDKGTANTEAFF | TGTGCCAGCAGCAAAGATAAGGGGACAGCGAACACTGAAGCTTTCTTT
few | TRBJ1-6 | TRBV30 | TRBD1 | CAWSVLQGDNSPLHF | TGTGCCTGGAGTGTTCTACAGGGGGATAATTCACCCCTCCACTTT
once | TRBJ2-2 | TRBV6-5 | . | CASSYSQGELFF | TGTGCCAGCAGTTACTCGCAGGGGGAGCTGTTTTTT
few | TRBJ2-5 | TRBV11-2 | TRBD2 | CASSSGGAGETQYF | TGTGCCAGCAGTAGCGGGGGGGCCGGAGAGACCCAGTACTTC
. | TRBJ1-2 | TRBV15 | . | CATSREVDPGQAGGYTF | TGTGCCACCAGCAGAGAGGTGGATCCGGGACAAGCTGGTGGCTACACCTTC
. | TRBJ1-1 | TRBV5-1 | TRBD1 | CASSFGTGGMNTEAFF | TGCGCCAGCAGCTTCGGGACAGGGGGAATGAACACTGAAGCTTTCTTT
few | TRBJ1-4 | TRBV6-1 | . | CAAQGSTNEKLFF | TGTGCCGCTCAGGGATCAACTAATGAAAAACTGTTTTTT
few | TRBJ2-7 | TRBV5-1 | . | CASRVSSYEQYF | TGCGCCAGCAGGGTCAGCTCCTACGAGCAGTACTTC
. | TRBJ2-5 | TRBV29-1 | TRBD1 | CSVATGAQETQYF | TGCAGCGTTGCCACAGGGGCTCAAGAGACCCAGTACTTC
. | TRBJ2-7 | TRBV14 | . | CASSQDLVSSYEQYF | TGTGCCAGCAGCCAAGATCTAGTAAGCTCCTACGAGCAGTACTTC
once | TRBJ1-5 | TRBV19 | . | CASRYSVGGGQHF | TGTGCCAGTAGATATTCCGTCGGGGGTGGTCAGCATTTT
. | TRBJ2-2 | TRBV5-8 | TRBD1 | CASSDPLIPGQGNTGELFF | TGTGCCAGCAGCGACCCCTTGATTCCGGGACAGGGGAACACCGGGGAGCTGTTTTTT
. | TRBJ2-1 | TRBV30 | TRBD2 | CAGLAGTCDEQFF | TGTGCCGGACTAGCGGGGACGTGCGATGAGCAGTTCTTC
. | TRBJ1-1 | TRBV29-1 | TRBD1 | CSVTGTDTEAFF | TGCAGCGTGACAGGGACGGACACTGAAGCTTTCTTT
. | TRBJ2-7 | TRBV18 | TRBD1 | CASSLGQSSYEQYF | TGTGCCAGCTCACTGGGACAGTCCTCCTACGAGCAGTACTTC
few | TRBJ1-4 | TRBV4-2 | TRBD1 | CASSLGQGGTNEKLFF | TGTGCCAGCAGCCTGGGACAGGGGGGAACTAATGAAAAACTGTTTTTT
. | TRBJ2-5 | TRBV19 | . | CASIEGETQYF | TGTGCCAGTATAGAGGGAGAGACCCAGTACTTC
. | TRBJ2-3 | TRBV11-3 | TRBD2 | CASSRTSGSTDTQYF | TGTGCCAGCAGCCGGACTAGCGGGAGCACAGATACGCAGTATTTT
few | TRBJ2-5 | TRBV4-1 | TRBD1 | CASSPTGGAFGETQYF | TGCGCCAGCAGCCCGACAGGGGGCGCGTTCGGAGAGACCCAGTACTTC
. | TRBJ1-1 | TRBV5-1 | . | CASSLDRNTEAFF | TGCGCCAGCAGCCTGGACAGGAACACTGAAGCTTTCTTT
once | TRBJ2-1 | TRBV19 | TRBD2 | CASSIGDYSPYNEQFF | TGTGCCAGTAGTATAGGGGACTACTCACCATACAATGAGCAGTTCTTC
few | TRBJ2-5 | TRBV2 | . | CASWADSAETQYF | TGTGCCAGTTGGGCTGACAGTGCAGAGACCCAGTACTTC